This T cell receptor beta chain was identified in a study of response to subunit inactivated influenza vaccine. CDR1 is KGHDR and CDR2 is SFDVKD in the germline V gene. J was trimmed by 0 bases and V by 2 bases; bases with no gene match: 16. This CDR3 has 20 amino acids. Findings and limits, study-wide: Each seasonal influenza vaccination, the authors suggested, recruits few new T cells.

TCRdb passed the RT-PCR reads through MiXCR, listing each CDR3 protein once. The sample holds 300,000 to 350,000 distinct CDR3 sequences, over 20% seen once. Points on this clonotype: What it binds is unknown.

The specimen comprised PBMCs from blood, sampled less than 22 months after vaccination. The source of this sequence is a man between 50 and 75 years old who received an inactivated influenza vaccine. The chain is built from TRBV24-1 and TRBJ2-3; 7 bases line up with TRBD1. CDR3 protein: CATSDSGTVQLVDSTDTQYF. CDR3 in DNA: TGTGCCACCAGTGATTCGGGGACAGTCCAGTTAGTCGATAGCACAGATACGCAGTATTTT.